The 10 T cell receptor beta chains listed next were all sequenced from one sample in a study of metastatic and nonmetastatic thyroid tumors. With MiXCR, TCRdb reprocessed the PCR reads. The top ten hold 9.5% to 10% of the sample, which has roughly 45,000 clones, about 3.3% seen once. Until they underwent thyroid surgery, no patient had received any treatment. The sequencing sample was made of blood. These receptors were obtained from a female donor with papillary thyroid cancer or a benign thyroid nodule (not recorded which). Some clones in this sample may be carry-over from other donors' samples.

This clone has a count of ten or more. This chain links TRBV5-8 with TRBJ1-1; D gene uncertain. The CDR3 extends over 13 amino acids. Germline V lookup: CDR1 SGHTS, CDR2 YDEGEE. V was cut by 4 bases and J by 1 base, with 8 bases left in between. CDR3 DNA sequence: TGTGCCAGCAGCGCAGACACGAACACTGAAGCTTTCTTT. Translation gives CASSADTNTEAFF.

The chain joins TRBV6-2 or TRBV6-3 to TRBJ2-7; 10 bases align to TRBD2. Losses at the gene ends were 5 bases for V and 3 bases for J; bases not matched to a gene: 7. There are 15 residues in the CDR3. Germline assignment: CDR1 MNHEY and CDR2 SVGEGT. The CDR3 nucleotides are TGTGCCAGCAGTGAATCGATAGCGGGAGGCTACGAGCAGTACTTC. This sequence encodes CASSESIAGGYEQYF.

This clone was detected ten times or more. The chain has TRBV5-1 and TRBJ2-5, with D possibly being TRBD2 (6 bases). The CDR3 covers 13 residues. The germline V gene encodes CDR1 SGHRS and CDR2 YFSETQ. Trimming took 5 bases from V and 0 from J, leaving 8 bases between them. CDR3 sequence: CASRRGHQETQYF. The CDR3 DNA follows: TGCGCCAGCAGGCGGGGACACCAAGAGACCCAGTACTTC.

Ten or more counts support this clone. The genes are TRBV7-8 and TRBJ2-3, with D maybe TRBD1 (6 bases). The germline gives CDR1 SGHVS, CDR2 FQNEAQ. The CDR3 spans 14 residues. Trimming left V 1 base short and J 6 bases short, with 11 bases between. In DNA, the CDR3 is TGTGCCAGCAGCTTAGTGGGGGCGGCCGATACGCAGTATTTT. It specifies CASSLVGAADTQYF.

This sequence joins TRBV20-1 and TRBJ2-1, with D uncertain. CDR3 length equals 15 residues. Germline V gives CDR1 DFQATT, CDR2 SNEGSKA (reference sequence). V was trimmed by 0 bases and J by 3 bases, leaving 12 bases between them. Here the CDR3 reads CSARDQETDYNEQFF. CDR3 DNA: TGCAGTGCTAGAGATCAGGAAACAGACTACAATGAGCAGTTCTTC.

This clone was observed at least ten times. This rearrangement joins TRBV10-3 to TRBJ2-5; D not resolved. CDR3 length equals 13 residues. The V and J ends lost 4 bases and 3 bases respectively, with 9 bases between them. The germline V gene encodes CDR1 ENHRY and CDR2 SYGVKD. The CDR3 DNA is TGTGCCATCAGTGCAGGAGAGAAAGAGACCCAGTACTTC. It is translated as CAISAGEKETQYF.

The gene calls are TRBV5-6 and TRBJ1-2; unclear D gene. V was clipped by 0 bases and J by 4 bases, with 10 bases between them. The CDR3 runs to 14 residues. CDR1 and CDR2 from the germline V gene are SGHDT and YYEEEE. CDR3 sequence reads: CASSLGRLSYGYTF. The DNA of the CDR3 is TGTGCCAGCAGCTTGGGGCGTCTAAGCTATGGCTACACCTTC.

The table lists this clone with many counts. The J gene is TRBJ2-3, the V gene TRBV19; D may be TRBD2 (6 bases). V shed 7 bases and J shed 3 bases, with 17 bases lying between them. This CDR3 comprises 15 residues. CDR1 and CDR2 from the germline V gene are LNHDA and SQIVND (reference sequence). The CDR3 sequence is CASKAPGAGTDTQYF. The CDR3 DNA follows: TGTGCCAGTAAGGCTCCGGGAGCTGGGACAGATACGCAGTATTTT.

By share, this clone ranks as medium-sized (0.01 to 0.1%). Written as DNA, the CDR3 is TGTGCCACCAGGACTGCGAACACCGGGGAGCTGTTTTTT. Its protein is CATRTANTGELFF. The chain links TRBV24-1 to TRBJ2-2; D not resolved. Germline CDR1 KGHDR, CDR2 SFDVKD. The CDR3 is made up of 13 amino acids. V shed 7 bases and J shed 0 bases, with 5 bases lying between them.

The chain recombines TRBV12-3 or TRBV12-4 with TRBJ1-2; 8 bases fit TRBD1. V lost 8 bases, J lost 4 bases, and 9 bases stayed unmatched. The CDR3 is 14 amino acids. The CDR3 here is CASSTGEGSYGYTF. The CDR3 DNA sequence: TGTGCCAGCTCGACAGGGGAGGGTAGCTATGGCTACACCTTC.